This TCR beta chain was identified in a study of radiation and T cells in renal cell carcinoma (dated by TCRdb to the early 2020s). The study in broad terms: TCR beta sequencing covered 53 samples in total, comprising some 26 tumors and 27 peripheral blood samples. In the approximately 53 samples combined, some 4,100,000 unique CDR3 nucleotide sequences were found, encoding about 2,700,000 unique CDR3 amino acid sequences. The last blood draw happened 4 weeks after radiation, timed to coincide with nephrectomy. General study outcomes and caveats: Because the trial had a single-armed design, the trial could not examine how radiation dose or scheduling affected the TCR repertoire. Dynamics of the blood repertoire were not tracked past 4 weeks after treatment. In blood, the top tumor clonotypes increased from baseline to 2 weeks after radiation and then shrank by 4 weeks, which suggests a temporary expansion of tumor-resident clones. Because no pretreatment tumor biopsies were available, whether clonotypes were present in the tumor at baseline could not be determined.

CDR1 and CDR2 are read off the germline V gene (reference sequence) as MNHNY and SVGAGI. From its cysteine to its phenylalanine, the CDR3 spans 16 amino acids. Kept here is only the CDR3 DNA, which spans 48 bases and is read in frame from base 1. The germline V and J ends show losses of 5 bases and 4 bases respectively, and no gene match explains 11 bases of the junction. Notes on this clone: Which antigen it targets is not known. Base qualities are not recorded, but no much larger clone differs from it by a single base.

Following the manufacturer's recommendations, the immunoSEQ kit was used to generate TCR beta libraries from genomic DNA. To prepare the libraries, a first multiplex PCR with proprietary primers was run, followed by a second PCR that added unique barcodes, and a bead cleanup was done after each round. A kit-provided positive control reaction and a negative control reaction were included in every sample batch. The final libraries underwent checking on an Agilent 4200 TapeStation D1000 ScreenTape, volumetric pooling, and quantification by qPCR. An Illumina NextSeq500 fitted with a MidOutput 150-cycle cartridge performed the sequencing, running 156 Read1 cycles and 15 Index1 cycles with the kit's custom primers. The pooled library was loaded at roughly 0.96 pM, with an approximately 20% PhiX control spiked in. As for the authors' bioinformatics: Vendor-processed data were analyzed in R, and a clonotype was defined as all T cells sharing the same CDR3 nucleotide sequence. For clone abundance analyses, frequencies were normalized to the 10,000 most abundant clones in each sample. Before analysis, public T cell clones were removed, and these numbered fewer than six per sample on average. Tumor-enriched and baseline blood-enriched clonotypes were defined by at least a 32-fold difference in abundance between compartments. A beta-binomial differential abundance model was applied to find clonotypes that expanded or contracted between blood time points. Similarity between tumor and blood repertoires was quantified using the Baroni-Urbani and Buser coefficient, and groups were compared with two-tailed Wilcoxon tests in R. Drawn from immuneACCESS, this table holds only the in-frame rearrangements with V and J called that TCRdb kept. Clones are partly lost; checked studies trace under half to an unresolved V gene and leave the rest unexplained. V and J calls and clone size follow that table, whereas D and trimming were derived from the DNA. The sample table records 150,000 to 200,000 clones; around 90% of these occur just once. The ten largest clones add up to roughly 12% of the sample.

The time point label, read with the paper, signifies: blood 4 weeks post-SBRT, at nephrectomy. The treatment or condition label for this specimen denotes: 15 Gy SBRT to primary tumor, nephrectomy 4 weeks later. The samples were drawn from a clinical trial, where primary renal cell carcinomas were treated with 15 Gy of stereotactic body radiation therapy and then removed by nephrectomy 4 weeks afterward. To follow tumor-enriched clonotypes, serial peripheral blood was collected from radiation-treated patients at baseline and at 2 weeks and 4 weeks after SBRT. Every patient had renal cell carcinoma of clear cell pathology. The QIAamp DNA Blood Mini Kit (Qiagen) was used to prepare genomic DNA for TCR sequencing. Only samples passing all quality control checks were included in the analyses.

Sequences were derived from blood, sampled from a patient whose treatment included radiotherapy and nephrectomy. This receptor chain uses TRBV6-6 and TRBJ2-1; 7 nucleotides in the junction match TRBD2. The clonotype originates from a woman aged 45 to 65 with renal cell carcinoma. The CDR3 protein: CASSAHSGAGYNEQFF. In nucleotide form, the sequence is TGTGCCAGCAGTGCCCACAGCGGGGCGGGGTACAATGAGCAGTTCTTC.